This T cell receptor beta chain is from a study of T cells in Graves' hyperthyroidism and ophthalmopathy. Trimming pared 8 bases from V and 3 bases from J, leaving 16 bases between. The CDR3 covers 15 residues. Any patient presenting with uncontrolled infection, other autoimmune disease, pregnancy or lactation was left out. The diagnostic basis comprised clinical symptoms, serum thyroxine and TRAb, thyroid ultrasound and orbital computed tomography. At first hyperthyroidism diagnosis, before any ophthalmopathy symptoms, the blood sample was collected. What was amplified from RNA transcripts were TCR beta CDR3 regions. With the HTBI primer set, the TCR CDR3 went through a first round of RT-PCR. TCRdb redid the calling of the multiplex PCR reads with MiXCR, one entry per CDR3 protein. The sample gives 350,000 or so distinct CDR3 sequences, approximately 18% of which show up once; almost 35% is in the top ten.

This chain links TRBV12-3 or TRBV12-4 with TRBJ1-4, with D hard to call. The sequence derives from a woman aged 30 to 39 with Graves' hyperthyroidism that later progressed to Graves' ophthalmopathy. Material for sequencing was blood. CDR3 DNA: TGTGCCAGCGCCCCACGAGGAACGTCTAATGAAAAACTGTTTTTT. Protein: CASAPRGTSNEKLFF.